This T cell receptor (beta chain) was observed in a study of blood T cell repertoires in COVID-19. TCRdb keeps only in-frame clones here, not all; method: immunoSEQ multiplex PCR. The table includes about 98,000 clones, 70% to 80% detected once. Trimming left V 5 bases short and J 4 bases short, with 9 bases between. This CDR3 is built from 12 residues. The V gene's germline CDR1 is SQVTM and CDR2 ANQGSEA. Sequenced sample: peripheral blood. The TCR was taken from a man in his sixties with active or convalescent COVID-19. The chain uses TRBV29-1 and TRBJ2-1; D not resolved. CDR3 nucleotides: TGCAGCGTTTCTTACTCGTACAATGAGCAGTTCTTC. Its protein is CSVSYSYNEQFF.